This entry features one T cell receptor beta chain sequence. This sample was included in a study of T cell responses to AZD1222 COVID-19 vaccine. Profiling relied on immunoSEQ multiplex PCR, and the TCRdb table lists in-frame clones only, not all of them. The sample lists some 150,000 clones; about 87% were seen once. Germline V gene sequence: CDR1 SNHLY, CDR2 FYNNEI. The CDR3 is 14 amino acids. V was clipped by 6 bases and J by 7 bases; unmatched bases: 10. This sequence joins TRBV2 and TRBJ1-1; the match to TRBD1 covers 8 bases. This specimen was peripheral blood, taken on day 0 of AZD1222 vaccination. The source of this sequence is an adult in good health. CDR3 amino acids: CASSRQGMGGEAFF. The CDR3 DNA is TGTGCCAGCAGCCGACAGGGGATGGGCGGTGAAGCTTTCTTT. Full variable domain (rest looked up from reference TRBV2 and TRBJ1-1): EPEVTQTPSHQVTQMGQEVILRCVPISNHLYFYWYRQILGQKVEFLVSFYNNEISEKSEIFDDQFSVERPDGSNFTLKIRSTKLEDSAMYFCASSRQGMGGEAFFGQGTRLTVV.